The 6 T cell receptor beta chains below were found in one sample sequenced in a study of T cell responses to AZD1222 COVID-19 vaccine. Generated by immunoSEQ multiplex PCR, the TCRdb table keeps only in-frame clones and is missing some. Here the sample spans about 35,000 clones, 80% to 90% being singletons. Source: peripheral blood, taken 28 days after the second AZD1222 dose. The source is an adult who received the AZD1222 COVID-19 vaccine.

The DNA for the CDR3 is TGTGCCAGCACCCGAGACGTGACAGTCTCCTTAGAGACCCAGTACTTC. Its protein is CASTRDVTVSLETQYF. This sequence joins TRBV2 and TRBJ2-5, with D possibly being TRBD1 (5 bases). The CDR3 spans 16 residues. V lost 7 bases to trimming and J lost 4 bases, with 22 bases between them. Germline V CDR1 and CDR2: SNHLY, FYNNEI.

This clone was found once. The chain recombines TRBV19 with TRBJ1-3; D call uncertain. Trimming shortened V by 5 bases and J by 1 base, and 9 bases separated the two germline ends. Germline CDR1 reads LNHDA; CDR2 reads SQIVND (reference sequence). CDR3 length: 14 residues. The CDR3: CASSPSRSGNTIYF. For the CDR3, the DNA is TGTGCCAGTAGTCCCTCGCGATCTGGAAACACCATATATTTT.

CDR3 DNA sequence: TGTGCCAGCAGCCTAGACCGGACAGGGGGTATCGGAAACACCATATATTTT. This sequence encodes CASSLDRTGGIGNTIYF. The genes are TRBV7-6 and TRBJ1-3; 10 bases match TRBD1. CDR1 is SGHVS, CDR2 FNYEAQ, per germline. The V segment lost 5 bases and the J segment 4 bases; nucleotides outside the gene matches: 11. The CDR3 length is 17 residues.

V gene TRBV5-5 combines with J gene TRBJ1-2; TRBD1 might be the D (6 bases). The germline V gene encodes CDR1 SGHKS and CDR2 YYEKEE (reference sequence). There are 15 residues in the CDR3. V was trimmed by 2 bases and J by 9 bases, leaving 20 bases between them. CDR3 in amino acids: CASSLSTGSRISYTF. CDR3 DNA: TGTGCCAGCAGCTTATCGACAGGATCACGTATTAGCTACACCTTC. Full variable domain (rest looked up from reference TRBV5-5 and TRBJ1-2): DAGVTQSPTHLIKTRGQQVTLRCSPISGHKSVSWYQQVLGQGPQFIFQYYEKEERGRGNFPDRFSARQFPNYSSELNVNALLLGDSALYLCASSLSTGSRISYTFGSGTRLTVV.

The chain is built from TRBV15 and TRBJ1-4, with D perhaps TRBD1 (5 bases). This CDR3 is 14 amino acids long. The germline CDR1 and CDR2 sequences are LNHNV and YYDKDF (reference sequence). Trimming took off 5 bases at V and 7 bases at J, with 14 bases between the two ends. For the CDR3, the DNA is TGTGCCACCAGCCCCAGGGATTCGGGTGAAAAACTGTTTTTT. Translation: CATSPRDSGEKLFF.

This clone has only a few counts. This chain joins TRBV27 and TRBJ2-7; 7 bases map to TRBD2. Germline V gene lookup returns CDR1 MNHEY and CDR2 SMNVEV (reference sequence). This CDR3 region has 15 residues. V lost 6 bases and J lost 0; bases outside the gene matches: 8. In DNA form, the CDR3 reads TGTGCCAGCAGAGTCAGCGGGACGAGCTCCTACGAGCAGTACTTC. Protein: CASRVSGTSSYEQYF.